Following are 28 T cell receptor beta chains from one sample sequenced in a study of T cell responses to AZD1222 COVID-19 vaccine. Clones were read by immunoSEQ multiplex PCR, and TCRdb kept only the in-frame ones, dropping some. This table has some 150,000 clones, roughly 90% appearing once. The starting material was peripheral blood, obtained 28 days after the second dose of the MenACWY control vaccine. Receptors originate from an adult who received the MenACWY meningococcal vaccine as a control.

The J gene is TRBJ1-2, the V gene TRBV6-1; D may be TRBD1 (5 bases). The CDR3 has 15 amino acids. Trimming left V 0 bases short and J 0 bases short, with 8 bases between. Germline CDR1 and CDR2: MNHNS and SASEGT. CDR3: CASSEAVGPNYGYTF. The CDR3, as DNA: TGTGCCAGCAGTGAAGCTGTGGGGCCTAACTATGGCTACACCTTC.

The chain links TRBV6-5 to TRBJ1-3, with D tentatively TRBD1 (5 bases). Trimming removed 5 bases from V and 4 bases from J, with 12 bases in between. This CDR3 is built from 14 residues. Germline V gene lookup returns CDR1 MNHEY and CDR2 SVGAGI. The CDR3 spells CASSPWGEGNTIYF. As DNA, the CDR3 is TGTGCCAGCAGTCCCTGGGGGGAAGGAAACACCATATATTTT.

The chain employs TRBV3-1 (or the pseudogene TRBV3-2) and TRBJ1-2; D is unresolved. Germline CDR1 LGHDT, CDR2 YNNKEL (reference sequence). This CDR3 is 11 amino acids long. Deletions cut 1 base from V and 8 bases from J, with 5 bases between. The CDR3 bases are TGTGCCAGCAGCCAAGGTCTGGGCTACACCTTC. This sequence encodes CASSQGLGYTF.

This clone was seen just once. The chain recombines TRBV24-1 with TRBJ2-2, with D hard to call. Germline values: CDR1 KGHDR, CDR2 SFDVKD. V lost 2 bases to trimming and J lost 1 base, with 10 bases between them. This CDR3 has 16 residues. The CDR3 sequence is CATSDYTTKNTGELFF. The DNA of the CDR3 is TGTGCCACCAGTGATTATACGACAAAGAACACCGGGGAGCTGTTTTTT.

The rearrangement joins TRBV2 to TRBJ1-5; possibly TRBD1 for D (5 bases). Trimming cost V 8 bases and J 2 bases, with 10 bases left between them. The CDR3 spans 13 residues. Germline V gives CDR1 SNHLY, CDR2 FYNNEI. The CDR3 nucleotides read TGTGCCAGCGTCAGGGATGGCAATCAGCCCCAGCATTTT. Translation gives CASVRDGNQPQHF.

This clone has a handful of counts. The V call is TRBV19, the J call TRBJ2-5; tentatively, D is TRBD2 (5 bases). The CDR3 loop spans 13 amino acids. V was pared by 1 base and J by 7 bases, with 10 bases between. CDR1 is LNHDA, CDR2 SQIVND, per germline (reference sequence). CDR3 sequence reads: CASSIARERTQYF. The CDR3, as DNA: TGTGCCAGTAGTATAGCCCGGGAAAGGACCCAGTACTTC.

This clone has just one count. The CDR3 coding sequence is TGTGCCAGCAAAAGGCAGGACACACTGAACACTGAAGCTTTCTTT. It codes for CASKRQDTLNTEAFF. J is TRBJ1-1 and V is TRBV2; D possibly corresponds to TRBD1 (5 bases). CDR1 is SNHLY and CDR2 is FYNNEI in the germline V gene. The CDR3 sequence is 15 residues long. V lost 7 bases and J 0 bases, leaving 15 bases between the germline ends.

The chain couples TRBV7-9 to TRBJ1-5; D is perhaps TRBD1 (5 bases). Germline assignment: CDR1 SEHNR and CDR2 FQNEAQ (reference sequence). The CDR3 loop spans 12 amino acids. With 5 bases removed from V and 9 bases from J, the gap between germline ends came to 11 bases. CDR3: CASSLGTLPQHF. The DNA of the CDR3 is TGTGCCAGCAGCCTAGGGACTTTGCCCCAGCATTTT.

This sequence joins TRBV3-1 (or the pseudogene TRBV3-2) and TRBJ1-5, with 7 bases lining up with TRBD1. Germline V gene sequence: CDR1 LGHDT, CDR2 YNNKEL (reference sequence). The CDR3 length is 14 residues. With V trimmed by 4 bases and J by 5 bases, 5 bases remained unmatched. The CDR3 sequence is CASSPRTGDQPQHF. CDR3 coding DNA: TGTGCCAGCAGCCCTAGGACAGGCGATCAGCCCCAGCATTTT.

The chain uses TRBV3-1 (or the pseudogene TRBV3-2) and TRBJ2-7; D is undetermined. Germline V gene lookup returns CDR1 LGHDT and CDR2 YNNKEL (reference sequence). Trimming took 4 bases from V and 3 from J, leaving 7 bases between them. CDR3 length: 12 residues. CDR3 in DNA: TGTGCCAGCAGCCGGCAGAGCTACGAGCAGTACTTC. Its protein is CASSRQSYEQYF.

V and J are TRBV7-3 and TRBJ1-3; D unresolved. V lost 5 bases and J lost 4, with 15 bases in between. The CDR3 length is 15 residues. Germline V lookup: CDR1 SGHTA, CDR2 FQGTGA. The CDR3 loop is CASSPLHTPGNTIYF. CDR3 bases: TGTGCCAGCAGCCCTCTACACACACCGGGAAACACCATATATTTT.

The V gene is TRBV6-1, the J gene TRBJ1-2; tentatively, D is TRBD1 (5 bases). CDR3 length: 15 amino acids. The germline V gene encodes CDR1 MNHNS and CDR2 SASEGT. V was pared by 3 bases and J by 8 bases, with 19 bases between. CDR3 amino acids: CASSDDTRGVRGYTF. Written as DNA, the CDR3 is TGTGCCAGCAGTGACGATACGAGGGGCGTAAGAGGCTACACCTTC.

This chain uses TRBV6-2 or TRBV6-3 with TRBJ2-2, with 16 nucleotides matching TRBD2. CDR1 is MNHEY, CDR2 SVGEGT, per germline. The ends lost 6 bases at V and 7 bases at J; junction bases unmatched: 11. This CDR3 spans 18 amino acids. CDR3 sequence: CASSSPGLAGGPNGELFF. For the CDR3, the DNA is TGTGCCAGCAGCTCGCCGGGACTAGCGGGAGGGCCAAACGGGGAGCTGTTTTTT.

J is TRBJ2-3 and V is TRBV4-1; unclear D gene. Germline CDR1 is MGHRA and CDR2 is YSYEKL. The CDR3 is 16 amino acids. V lost 0 bases, J lost 2 bases, and 12 bases lay in between. The CDR3 nucleotides read TGCGCCAGCAGCCAAGATAAAAGTATCTCCACAGATACGCAGTATTTT. Its translation: CASSQDKSISTDTQYF.

The chain uses TRBV11-2 and TRBJ2-1, with 9 nucleotides matching TRBD2. In germline, CDR1 is SGHAT, CDR2 FQNNGV. The CDR3 totals 15 residues. V gave up 4 bases and J gave up 2 bases; unmatched junction bases: 3. Written as DNA, the CDR3 is TGTGCCAGCAGCTCAAGCGGGAGGCCCTACAATGAGCAGTTCTTC. Encoded protein: CASSSSGRPYNEQFF.

V and J are TRBV18 and TRBJ1-5; D remains ambiguous. The CDR3 covers 13 residues. Germline V gene data show CDR1 as KGHSH and CDR2 as LQKENI. Deletions cut 2 bases from V and 7 bases from J, with 9 bases between. The CDR3 here is CASSPGIGQPQHF. The CDR3 coding sequence is TGTGCCAGCTCACCAGGGATCGGACAGCCCCAGCATTTT.

The chain carries TRBV29-1 and TRBJ2-2; 8 bases are a match to TRBD2. CDR3 length equals 16 residues. Trimming removed 0 bases from V and 4 bases from J; junction bases left unmatched: 7. Germline values: CDR1 SQVTM, CDR2 ANQGSEA. In DNA, the CDR3 is TGCAGCGTTGAAGAATATGGGACTAGACGCACCGGGGAGCTGTTTTTT. Translating gives CSVEEYGTRRTGELFF.

This clone was recorded at least ten times. V and J are TRBV7-9 and TRBJ1-1, with no clear D. Germline-derived CDR1 and CDR2 are SEHNR and FQNEAQ (reference sequence). The CDR3 has 16 amino acids. Trimming took off 6 bases at V and 0 bases at J, with 17 bases between the two ends. CDR3 coding DNA: TGTGCCAGCAGGGCCGGCCGGGTCTCCCTGAACACTGAAGCTTTCTTT. It specifies CASRAGRVSLNTEAFF.

The chain couples TRBV6-5 to TRBJ1-2, with D maybe TRBD1 (5 bases). This CDR3 has 12 residues. The V gene's germline CDR1 is MNHEY and CDR2 SVGAGI. V was pared by 8 bases and J by 4 bases, with 11 bases between. The CDR3 DNA reads as TGTGCCAGCTGGGGCGGCGCCTATGGCTACACCTTC. The encoded protein is CASWGGAYGYTF.

J is TRBJ2-1 and V is TRBV4-1, with 9 bases identical to TRBD2. The CDR3 has 15 residues. CDR1 MGHRA and CDR2 YSYEKL come from the germline V gene. V shed 4 bases and J 6 bases; nucleotides not matched to a gene: 7. CDR3 DNA: TGCGCCAGCAGCCCAACTAGCGGGCCGACCAATGAGCAGTTCTTC. Its protein product is CASSPTSGPTNEQFF.

CDR3: CASSSPVGTPVSYNSPLHF. The CDR3 region has the DNA TGTGCCAGCAGCTCGCCCGTTGGGACGCCTGTCTCCTATAATTCACCCCTCCACTTT. The chain combines TRBV7-2 with TRBJ1-6; TRBD1 is a possible D gene (5 bases). Germline V gene sequence: CDR1 SGHTA, CDR2 FQGNSA. V lost 4 bases and J lost 0, with 19 bases in between. This CDR3 has 19 amino acids.

V and J are TRBV7-3 and TRBJ2-1, with TRBD1 matching over 8 bases. The CDR3 is 13 residues long. The trim removed 5 bases at V and 3 bases at J, leaving 0 bases unmatched. CDR1 SGHTA and CDR2 FQGTGA come from the germline V gene. The CDR3 DNA follows: TGTGCCAGCAGCACAGGGGGCTACAATGAGCAGTTCTTC. Protein product: CASSTGGYNEQFF.

This chain uses TRBV6-5 with TRBJ1-1, with 7 bases that match TRBD1. This CDR3 is built from 12 residues. After removal of 6 bases from V and 6 bases from J, the junction contained 4 bases not matched to a gene. Germline V gene lookup returns CDR1 MNHEY and CDR2 SVGAGI. The CDR3 sequence: CASRQGFAEAFF. CDR3 DNA: TGTGCCAGCAGACAGGGGTTCGCTGAAGCTTTCTTT.

The chain combines TRBV5-5 with TRBJ1-1; unclear D gene. The CDR3 extends over 14 amino acids. V was pared by 1 base and J by 1 base, with 8 bases between. CDR1 SGHKS and CDR2 YYEKEE come from the germline V gene (reference sequence). Written as DNA, the CDR3 is TGTGCCAGCAGCTTGCGGGCGCAGAACACTGAAGCTTTCTTT. Protein: CASSLRAQNTEAFF.

V gene TRBV11-3 combines with J gene TRBJ2-7; D unclear. Trimming stripped 1 base from V and 0 bases from J, with 7 bases between. The CDR3 covers 14 residues. Germline V gene lookup returns CDR1 SGHNT and CDR2 YENEEA. CDR3 in DNA: TGTGCCAGCAGCTTAGGTGCCAGCTCCTACGAGCAGTACTTC. It specifies CASSLGASSYEQYF.

The chain employs TRBV13 and TRBJ2-7; 10 bases agree with TRBD1. Germline trimming cut 3 bases from V and 3 bases from J; bases unmatched to any gene: 2. CDR1 is PRHDT, CDR2 FYEKMQ, per germline (reference sequence). This CDR3 region has 14 residues. The CDR3 sequence is CASSLGTGVYEQYF. The DNA for the CDR3 is TGTGCCAGCAGCTTGGGGACAGGGGTCTACGAGCAGTACTTC.

The chain links TRBV27 to TRBJ2-3; the D gene is possibly TRBD2 (7 bases). The CDR3 sequence is 16 residues long. With 7 bases removed from V and 3 bases from J, the gap between germline ends came to 20 bases. The germline CDR1 and CDR2 sequences are MNHEY and SMNVEV (reference sequence). The CDR3 coding sequence is TGTGCCAGCACGTTCGTTGGCAGGGGAGGGACAGATACGCAGTATTTT. Translating gives CASTFVGRGGTDTQYF.

J is TRBJ2-7 and V is TRBV4-3; no clear D. This CDR3 is built from 14 residues. V dropped 0 bases and J dropped 0 bases, with 6 bases sitting between them. Germline V gene lookup returns CDR1 LGHNA and CDR2 YSLEER. The CDR3 loop reads CASSQDGYSYEQYF. The CDR3, as DNA: TGCGCCAGCAGCCAAGACGGGTACTCCTACGAGCAGTACTTC.